This T cell receptor beta chain was documented in a study of beta chain features in type 1 diabetes. The study's findings and limits: Moderately but significantly shorter TCRB CDR3s were found in Type 1 diabetes patients in all four CD4+ subsets.

This clone has more than one count but fewer than ten. Its cognate antigen is unknown. The study reverse transcribed the entire isolated RNA, so it sequenced expressed TCRB transcripts. TCRdb's copy holds only in-frame clones and misses some; the assay was immunoSEQ multiplex PCR. The data contain some 200,000 clones, about a tenth of them seen just once; the ten biggest clones take up 1% to 1.5%. CDR3 length: 13 amino acids. V lost 6 bases and J lost 2, with 11 bases in between. Germline lookup yields CDR1 SQVTM and CDR2 ANQGSEA. Sequenced input: central memory CD4+ T cells from blood. The sequence was collected from a young man in good health. J is TRBJ2-1 and V is TRBV29-1, with D possibly being TRBD2 (6 bases). The DNA for the CDR3 is TGCAGCGTCGCCGGGACTCCCTACAATGAGCAGTTCTTC. Residues: CSVAGTPYNEQFF.